The entry that follows covers one TCR beta chain sequence. This record comes from a study of blood T cell repertoires in COVID-19. Some clones are missing from TCRdb's copy, which holds only in-frame ones; the method was immunoSEQ multiplex PCR. The sample records about 300,000 clones, 80% to 90% being singletons. This sequence was found in a man aged 30-40 years who had recovered from COVID-19. The sample taken for sequencing was PBMCs or T cells enriched from blood (not recorded which).

The CDR3 DNA is TGCGCCAGCAGCTTGGGGGGCTTCGAAAGGACTGAAGCTTTCTTT. It translates to CASSLGGFERTEAFF. J is TRBJ1-1 and V is TRBV5-1; D possibly corresponds to TRBD1 (5 bases). The ends were cut back, 0 bases at V and 5 bases at J, with 14 bases in the middle. The CDR3 contains 15 residues. CDR1 and CDR2 (germline): SGHRS, YFSETQ. The entire variable domain, with the rest obtained from reference TRBV5-1 and TRBJ1-1, is as follows: KAGVTQTPRYLIKTRGQQVTLSCSPISGHRSVSWYQQTPGQGLQFLFEYFSETQRNKGNFPGRFSGRQFSNSRSEMNVSTLELGDSALYLCASSLGGFERTEAFFGQGTRLTVV.